This section outlines one TCR beta chain sequence together with its context. This entry belongs to a study of blood T cell repertoires in COVID-19. The study drew participants aged roughly 18 to 95 years from 20 to 30 US areas. V lost 3 bases to trimming and J lost 4 bases, with 10 bases between them. CDR3 length: 13 amino acids. In germline, CDR1 is MNHEY, CDR2 SVGEGT. Profiling relied on immunoSEQ multiplex PCR, and the TCRdb table lists in-frame clones only, not all of them. The sample includes about 410,000 clones, 85% to 90% of them seen just once. Sample: PBMCs or T cells enriched from blood (not recorded which). V and J are TRBV6-2 or TRBV6-3 and TRBJ2-7; no clear D gene. The source of this sequence is a woman between 25 and 40 years old who had recovered from COVID-19. Written as DNA, the CDR3 is TGTGCCAGCAGTTATGTCCCCAGGTACGAGCAGTACTTC. As protein: CASSYVPRYEQYF.